The rows below give T cell receptor beta chains drawn from one sample of a study of regulatory T cells in long-lasting Graves disease. A single record per CDR3 protein comes from TCRdb applying MiXCR to the multiplex PCR reads. The data hold fewer than 450,000 distinct CDR3 sequences, with less than 25% observed a single time. Here the sequenced sample was peripheral blood mononuclear cells (PBMCs), taken when the disease was refractory, from a patient treated with antithyroid drugs. The receptor set was obtained from a female donor with Graves disease. Both conserved end residues are part of each CDR3. Fields, in order: J gene, clone size, V gene, D gene, CDR3 DNA, CDR3 protein. D genes are given only for firm matches. Clone sizes are given selectively: once, few, many, or a class where the clone is expanded.

>TRBJ1-6|many|TRBV28|NA
TGTGCCAGCAGTCCCGGGGTCGGTTATTCACCCCTCCACTTT
CASSPGVGYSPLHF
>TRBJ1-6|NA|TRBV20-1|NA
TGCAGTGCTTCCGGGACCCGGGTGGTAAATTCACCCCTCCACTTT
CSASGTRVVNSPLHF
>TRBJ1-1|few|TRBV9|NA
TGTGCCAGCAGCGTAGGTGCGGGAAACACTGAAGCTTTCTTT
CASSVGAGNTEAFF
>TRBJ2-7|many|TRBV28|NA
TGTGCCAGCCTCCCCAGATTTGGAGGCTACGAGCAGTACTTC
CASLPRFGGYEQYF
>TRBJ1-1|few|TRBV19|NA
TGTGCCAGTATTACCTCGGCAGGCCGTGGGGGTGAAGCTTTCTTT
CASITSAGRGGEAFF
>TRBJ1-5|many|TRBV6-1|NA
TGTGCCAGCAGTAAAGGGGATAGCAATCAGCCCCAGCATTTT
CASSKGDSNQPQHF
>TRBJ1-2|NA|TRBV7-2|NA
TGTGCCAGCAGCTTAAGGTCAGGGAACGGCTACACCTTC
CASSLRSGNGYTF
>TRBJ2-7|NA|TRBV5-8|NA
TGTGCCAGCAGCTTGATGGGTTTCTACGAGCAGTACTTC
CASSLMGFYEQYF
>TRBJ2-7|NA|TRBV7-9|NA
TGTGCCAGCAGCTTGCCGGCGATCTACGAGCAGTACTTC
CASSLPAIYEQYF
>TRBJ2-7|NA|TRBV20-1|NA
TGCAGTGCTAGAGATTTATCCGAGCAGTACTTC
CSARDLSEQYF
>TRBJ1-2|many|TRBV2|NA
TGTGCCAGCAGTGAAGCTAAGGGGGGCGTAGGCTACACCTTC
CASSEAKGGVGYTF
>TRBJ1-1|many|TRBV6-1|NA
TGTGCCAGCAGTCTCCTTGGGGGAGCTTTCTTT
CASSLLGGAFF
>TRBJ1-5|many|TRBV2|NA
TGTGCCAGCACACAGGTAAAAGTCGGTCAGCCCCAGCATTTT
CASTQVKVGQPQHF
>TRBJ1-1|many|TRBV27|NA
TGTGCCAGCAGTGGGCGGGCAGAAGCTTTCTTT
CASSGRAEAFF
>TRBJ2-7|NA|TRBV29-1|TRBD1
TGCAGCGTTTCTGGGGGTGGACAGGGGATGACCTACGAGCAGTACTTC
CSVSGGGQGMTYEQYF
>TRBJ2-7|NA|TRBV13|NA
TGTGCCAGCAGCTTAGCCCGGGAACAGACCTACGAGCAGTACTTC
CASSLAREQTYEQYF
>TRBJ1-1|few|TRBV29-1|NA
TGCAGCGTTGAAGATTCGAAGAACACTGAAGCTTTCTTT
CSVEDSKNTEAFF
>TRBJ2-5|NA|TRBV15|NA
TGTACCACCGAGCGCTGGGGCCAGCAAGAGACCCAGTACTTC
CTTERWGQQETQYF
>TRBJ2-7|few|TRBV28|TRBD2
TGTGCCAGCACTAGCGGGGGGATCAATTACGAGCAGTACTTC
CASTSGGINYEQYF
>TRBJ1-2|many|TRBV11-2|NA
TGTGCCAGCAGCCTGGGACGGGAACGCTATGGCTACACCTTC
CASSLGRERYGYTF
>TRBJ2-7|many|TRBV2|NA
TGTGCCAGCAGGGCTAGGACCTCGTACTACGAGCAGTACTTC
CASRARTSYYEQYF
>TRBJ1-6|many|TRBV27|NA
TGTGCCAGCAGCCAACCGTCAGGAGGGATATATAATTCACCCCTCCACTTT
CASSQPSGGIYNSPLHF
>TRBJ1-2|few|TRBV20-1|NA
TGCAGTGCTCCCAGGACGGAGAACTATGGCTACACCTTC
CSAPRTENYGYTF
>TRBJ1-1|many|TRBV2|NA
TGTGCCAGCAGTGGGGGCCGTTTAGAACCTGAAGCTTTCTTT
CASSGGRLEPEAFF
>TRBJ1-1|many|TRBV18|NA
TGTGCCAGCTCACCCCTCCGGGAGGCTGAAGCTTTCTTT
CASSPLREAEAFF